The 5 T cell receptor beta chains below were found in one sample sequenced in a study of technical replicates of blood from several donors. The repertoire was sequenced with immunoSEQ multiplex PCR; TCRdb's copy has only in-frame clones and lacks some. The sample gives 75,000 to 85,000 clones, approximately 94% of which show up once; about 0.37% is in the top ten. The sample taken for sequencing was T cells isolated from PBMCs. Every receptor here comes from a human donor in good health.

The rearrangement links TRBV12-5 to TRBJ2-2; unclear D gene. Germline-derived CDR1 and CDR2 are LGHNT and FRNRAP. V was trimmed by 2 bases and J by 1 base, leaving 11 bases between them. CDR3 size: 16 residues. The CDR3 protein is CASGLSGWQNTGELFF. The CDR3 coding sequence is TGTGCTAGTGGTTTGAGTGGTTGGCAGAACACCGGGGAGCTGTTTTTT.

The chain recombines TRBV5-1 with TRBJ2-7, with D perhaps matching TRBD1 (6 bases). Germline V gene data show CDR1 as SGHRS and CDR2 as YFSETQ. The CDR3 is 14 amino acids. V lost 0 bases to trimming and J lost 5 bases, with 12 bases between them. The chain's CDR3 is CASSLGTGLDEQYF. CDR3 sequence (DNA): TGCGCCAGCAGCTTGGGTACAGGGCTGGACGAGCAGTACTTC.

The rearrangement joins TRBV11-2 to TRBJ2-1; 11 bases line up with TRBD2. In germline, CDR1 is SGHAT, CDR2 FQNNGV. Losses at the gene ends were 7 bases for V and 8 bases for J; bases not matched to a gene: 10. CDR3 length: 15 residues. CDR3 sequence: CASTLAGGRFDEQFF. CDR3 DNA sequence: TGTGCCAGCACCCTAGCGGGAGGAAGATTCGATGAGCAGTTCTTC.

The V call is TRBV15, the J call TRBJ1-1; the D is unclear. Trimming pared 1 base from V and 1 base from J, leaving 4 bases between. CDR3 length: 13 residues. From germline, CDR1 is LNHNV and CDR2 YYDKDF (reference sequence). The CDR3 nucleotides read TGTGCCACCAGCAGAGTCCAGAACACTGAAGCTTTCTTT. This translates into CATSRVQNTEAFF.

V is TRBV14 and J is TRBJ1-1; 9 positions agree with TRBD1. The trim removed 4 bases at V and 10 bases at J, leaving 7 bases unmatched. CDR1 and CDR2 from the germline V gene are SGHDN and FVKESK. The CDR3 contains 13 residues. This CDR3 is CASSPTGQGRAFF. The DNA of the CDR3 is TGTGCCAGCAGCCCCACGGGACAGGGCAGAGCTTTCTTT.